What follows are 18 T cell receptor beta chains derived from one specimen sequenced in a study of T cell changes during pregnancy in multiple sclerosis. The table came from immunoSEQ multiplex PCR; TCRdb's copy has only in-frame clones and leaves some out. The table shows approximately 85,000 clones, with roughly nine tenths occurring only once. The source was peripheral blood, collected in the first trimester of pregnancy. These TCRs come from a female donor with multiple sclerosis, enrolled in a pregnancy study.

DNA for the CDR3: TGTGCCAGCACCTCCGTAGGGGGAACTAATGAAAAACTGTTTTTT. This codes for CASTSVGGTNEKLFF. The V call is TRBV7-9, the J call TRBJ1-4; D is perhaps TRBD1 (6 bases). CDR1 is SEHNR and CDR2 is FQNEAQ in the germline V gene (reference sequence). The CDR3 consists of 15 residues. Trimming removed 7 bases at V and 1 base at J, with 13 bases between. The full variable domain, completed using reference TRBV7-9 and TRBJ1-4, is DTGVSQNPRHKITKRGQNVTFRCDPISEHNRLYWYRQTLGQGPEFLTYFQNEAQLEKSRLLSDRFSAERPKGSFSTLEIQRTEQGDSAMYLCASTSVGGTNEKLFFGSGTQLSVL.

The chain joins TRBV7-9 to TRBJ1-2; the D gene is possibly TRBD1 (6 bases). Between the trimmed V and J ends, which lost 5 bases and 4 bases, there was a span of 11 bases. Germline V CDR1 and CDR2: SEHNR, FQNEAQ (reference sequence). CDR3 length: 13 amino acids. DNA for the CDR3: TGTGCCAGCAGCCAGGGGAGTTTCTATGGCTACACCTTC. Protein product: CASSQGSFYGYTF. Looking up the rest from reference TRBV7-9 and TRBJ1-2 gives the full variable domain: DTGVSQNPRHKITKRGQNVTFRCDPISEHNRLYWYRQTLGQGPEFLTYFQNEAQLEKSRLLSDRFSAERPKGSFSTLEIQRTEQGDSAMYLCASSQGSFYGYTFGSGTRLTVV.

The V and J genes are TRBV19 and TRBJ2-1; D possibly corresponds to TRBD1 (6 bases). CDR3 size: 13 residues. V lost 5 bases, J lost 9 bases, and 14 bases lay in between. Looked up from germline, CDR1 is LNHDA and CDR2 is SQIVND (reference sequence). This chain's CDR3 is CASSFLGQSEQFF. In nucleotides, the CDR3 is TGTGCCAGTAGTTTCCTTGGACAGAGTGAGCAGTTCTTC.

The chain combines TRBV29-1 with TRBJ2-1, with D perhaps matching TRBD2 (7 bases). The CDR3 runs to 14 residues. Germline V gene sequence: CDR1 SQVTM, CDR2 ANQGSEA. Trimming cost V 6 bases and J 4 bases, with 16 bases left between them. This CDR3 reads CSVVPGGPYNEQFF. The CDR3 DNA follows: TGCAGCGTCGTTCCCGGGGGGCCGTACAATGAGCAGTTCTTC.

The rearrangement joins TRBV7-3 to TRBJ2-3; 7 bases agree with TRBD2. J lost 6 bases, V lost 5 bases, and 11 bases had no gene match. The CDR3 length is 15 residues. Germline V CDR1 and CDR2: SGHTA, FQGTGA. The CDR3 sequence: CASSPSGKSWDTQYF. DNA of the CDR3: TGTGCCAGCAGCCCAAGCGGGAAGTCTTGGGATACGCAGTATTTT.

The chain recombines TRBV5-1 with TRBJ2-3; tentative D call: TRBD2 (6 bases). The CDR3 has 13 residues. V was trimmed by 9 bases and J by 4 bases, leaving 15 bases between them. CDR1 SGHRS and CDR2 YFSETQ come from the germline V gene. CDR3 DNA sequence: TGCGCCACATCGGGGGATGGTGCAGATACGCAGTATTTT. Its translation is CATSGDGADTQYF.

The genes are TRBV7-2 and TRBJ1-2; no clear D. CDR1 is SGHTA, CDR2 FQGNSA, per germline. This CDR3 is built from 15 residues. V lost 1 base and J lost 0, with 9 bases in between. This chain's CDR3 is CASSLVQFTNYGYTF. The CDR3 region has the DNA TGTGCCAGCAGCTTAGTTCAGTTCACTAACTATGGCTACACCTTC.

The chain carries TRBV7-2 and TRBJ1-1; 8 bases fit TRBD1. Germline V gene sequence: CDR1 SGHTA, CDR2 FQGNSA. The CDR3 length is 14 residues. J lost 5 bases, V lost 1 base, and 3 bases had no gene match. CDR3 sequence (DNA): TGTGCCAGCAGCTTAGGGAACAGGGGGACTGAAGCTTTCTTT. This encodes CASSLGNRGTEAFF.

CDR3 DNA sequence: TGTGCCAGCAGCAGGGACAGGGGAGGGTACGAGCAGTACTTC. Protein sequence: CASSRDRGGYEQYF. The V and J genes are TRBV5-4 and TRBJ2-7; 10 bases are shared with TRBD1. The CDR3 has 14 residues. CDR1 and CDR2 (germline): SGHNT, YYREEE (reference sequence). Trimming at V came to 4 bases and at J to 4 bases, leaving 5 bases not matched to a gene.

The chain uses TRBV29-1 and TRBJ2-7, with 11 bases matching TRBD1. CDR1 is SQVTM and CDR2 is ANQGSEA in the germline V gene. The length of the CDR3 is 12 residues. V gave up 6 bases and J gave up 3 bases; unmatched junction bases: 1. The CDR3 DNA is TGCAGCGTGGGGACAGGGGGCTACGAGCAGTACTTC. It translates to CSVGTGGYEQYF.

The rearrangement uses TRBV5-1 and TRBJ2-1; TRBD1 aligns across 11 bases. The V and J ends lost 4 bases and 5 bases, in that order; junction bases with no gene match: 5. The germline V gene encodes CDR1 SGHRS and CDR2 YFSETQ. The CDR3 totals 15 residues. CDR3 coding DNA: TGCGCCAGCAGCCCCGGACAGGGGGCAGACAATGAGCAGTTCTTC. It is translated as CASSPGQGADNEQFF.

The V and J genes are TRBV7-6 and TRBJ2-1; D is ambiguous. CDR3 length: 12 amino acids. The ends were cut back, 5 bases at V and 8 bases at J, with 10 bases in the middle. CDR1 SGHVS and CDR2 FNYEAQ come from the germline V gene. The CDR3 nucleotides are TGTGCCAGCAGCCACTACTTGGATGAGCAGTTCTTC. This codes for CASSHYLDEQFF. Together with reference TRBV7-6 and TRBJ2-1, the CDR3 gives the full variable domain: GAGVSQSPRYKVTKRGQDVALRCDPISGHVSLYWYRQALGQGPEFLTYFNYEAQQDKSGLPNDRFSAERPEGSISTLTIQRTEQRDSAMYRCASSHYLDEQFFGPGTRLTVL.

The rearrangement uses TRBV6-4 and TRBJ2-7; 7 positions agree with TRBD2. The V gene's germline CDR1 is MRHNA and CDR2 SNTAGT. CDR3 length: 15 amino acids. J was trimmed by 2 bases and V by 3 bases; bases with no gene match: 7. CDR3 DNA: TGTGCCAGCAGTGAGCAAGCGGGGCCCACCTACGAGCAGTACTTC. Protein product: CASSEQAGPTYEQYF.

The chain recombines TRBV15 with TRBJ1-6; no firm D call. The CDR3 sequence is 13 residues long. V was clipped by 0 bases and J by 12 bases, with 9 bases between them. Germline-derived CDR1 and CDR2 are LNHNV and YYDKDF (reference sequence). The CDR3 DNA reads TGTGCCACCAGCAGAGATCCCGAGAAACCCCTCCACTTT. This encodes CATSRDPEKPLHF.

The chain uses TRBV9 and TRBJ2-7, with 8 bases that match TRBD1. The CDR3 is 14 amino acids. Germline V gives CDR1 SGDLS, CDR2 YYNGEE. V trimming: 4 bases; J trimming: 2 bases; junction bases outside the gene matches: 5. The CDR3 here is CASSIGQGTYEQYF. CDR3 in DNA: TGTGCCAGCAGCATCGGACAGGGAACCTACGAGCAGTACTTC. The full variable domain, in which reference TRBV9 and TRBJ2-7 provide the parts outside the CDR3, is DSGVTQTPKHLITATGQRVTLRCSPRSGDLSVYWYQQSLDQGLQFLIQYYNGEERAKGNILERFSAQQFPDLHSELNLSSLELGDSALYFCASSIGQGTYEQYFGPGTRLTVT.

The genes are TRBV5-8 and TRBJ2-5; TRBD1 agrees at 10 bases. This CDR3 has 15 amino acids. J gave up 4 bases and V 2 bases, and 5 bases lay outside the gene matches. From germline, CDR1 is SGHTS and CDR2 YDEGEE. CDR3 in DNA: TGTGCCAGCAGCTTTGGGACAGGGGCCGGAGAGACCCAGTACTTC. It codes for CASSFGTGAGETQYF.

The genes are TRBV7-6 and TRBJ1-1; TRBD1 is a possible D gene (6 bases). The CDR3 loop spans 14 amino acids. V was cut by 5 bases and J by 4 bases, with 14 bases left in between. Germline V lookup: CDR1 SGHVS, CDR2 FNYEAQ. CDR3 amino acids: CASSPHRVSTEAFF. The CDR3 bases are TGTGCCAGCAGCCCACACAGGGTAAGCACTGAAGCTTTCTTT.

V is TRBV6-1 and J is TRBJ2-7, with unresolved D. V was shortened by 4 bases and J by 3 bases, with 16 bases between the two germline ends. CDR1 MNHNS and CDR2 SASEGT come from the germline V gene. The CDR3 covers 15 residues. CDR3 residues: CASSVRHPVGYEQYF. The CDR3 DNA follows: TGTGCCAGCAGTGTACGACATCCCGTAGGCTACGAGCAGTACTTC.